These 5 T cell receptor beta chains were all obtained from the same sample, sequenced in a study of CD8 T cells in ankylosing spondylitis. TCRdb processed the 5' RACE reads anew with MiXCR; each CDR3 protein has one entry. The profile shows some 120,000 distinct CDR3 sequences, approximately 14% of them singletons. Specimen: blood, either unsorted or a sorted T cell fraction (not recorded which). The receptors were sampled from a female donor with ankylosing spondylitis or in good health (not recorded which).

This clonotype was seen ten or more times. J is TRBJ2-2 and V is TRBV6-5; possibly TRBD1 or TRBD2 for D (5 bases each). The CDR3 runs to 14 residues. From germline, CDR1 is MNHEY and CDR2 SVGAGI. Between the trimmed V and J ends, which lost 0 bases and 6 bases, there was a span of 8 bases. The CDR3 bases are TGTGCCAGCAGTTACTCGGGGGAAGCCGGGGAGCTGTTTTTT. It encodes CASSYSGEAGELFF.

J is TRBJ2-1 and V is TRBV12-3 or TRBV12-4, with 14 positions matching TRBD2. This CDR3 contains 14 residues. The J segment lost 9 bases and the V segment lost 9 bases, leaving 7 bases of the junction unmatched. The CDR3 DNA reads TGTGCCAGTCAAGGGACTAGCGGGGGCCTTGAGCAGTTCTTC. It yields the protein CASQGTSGGLEQFF.

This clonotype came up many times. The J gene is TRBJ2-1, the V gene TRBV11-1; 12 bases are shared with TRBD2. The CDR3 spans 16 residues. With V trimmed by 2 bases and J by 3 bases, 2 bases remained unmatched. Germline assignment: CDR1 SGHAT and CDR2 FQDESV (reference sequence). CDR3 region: CASSLLAGGIYNEQFF. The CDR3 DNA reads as TGTGCCAGCAGCTTACTAGCGGGAGGGATCTACAATGAGCAGTTCTTC.

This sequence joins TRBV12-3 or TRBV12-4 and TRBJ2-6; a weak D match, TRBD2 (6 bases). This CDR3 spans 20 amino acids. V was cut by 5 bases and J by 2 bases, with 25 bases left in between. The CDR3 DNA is TGTGCCAGCAGTCCGAAGTCGTTCGGGCAGGGAGGAACTGGGGCCAACGTCCTGACTTTC. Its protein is CASSPKSFGQGGTGANVLTF.

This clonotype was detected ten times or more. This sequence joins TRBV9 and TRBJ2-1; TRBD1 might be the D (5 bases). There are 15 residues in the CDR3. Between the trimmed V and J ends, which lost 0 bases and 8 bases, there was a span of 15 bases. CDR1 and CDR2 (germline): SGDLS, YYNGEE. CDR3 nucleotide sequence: TGTGCCAGCAGCGTAGAGGGGCAGGGTATGGATGAGCAGTTCTTC. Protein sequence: CASSVEGQGMDEQFF.